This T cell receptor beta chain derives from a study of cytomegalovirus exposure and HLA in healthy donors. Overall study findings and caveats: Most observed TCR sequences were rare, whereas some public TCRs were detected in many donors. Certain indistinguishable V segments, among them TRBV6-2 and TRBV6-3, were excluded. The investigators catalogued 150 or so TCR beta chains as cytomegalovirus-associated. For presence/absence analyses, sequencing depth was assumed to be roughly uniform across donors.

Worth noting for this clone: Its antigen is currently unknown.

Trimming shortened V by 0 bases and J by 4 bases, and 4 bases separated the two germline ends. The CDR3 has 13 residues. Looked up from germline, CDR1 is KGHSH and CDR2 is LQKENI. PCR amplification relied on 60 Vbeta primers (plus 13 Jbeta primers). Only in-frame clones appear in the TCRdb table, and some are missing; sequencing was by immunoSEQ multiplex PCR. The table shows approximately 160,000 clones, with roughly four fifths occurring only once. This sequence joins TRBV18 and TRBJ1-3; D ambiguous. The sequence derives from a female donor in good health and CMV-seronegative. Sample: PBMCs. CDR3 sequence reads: CASSPPGGNTIYF. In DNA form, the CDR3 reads TGTGCCAGCTCACCACCGGGCGGAAACACCATATATTTT.